This T cell receptor beta chain was profiled in a study of early T cells in non-severe SARS-CoV-2 infection. CDR1 is MDHEN, CDR2 SYDVKM, per germline. CDR3 length equals 13 residues. Individually, cDNA molecules had unique molecular identifiers attached to them. Each CDR3 protein gets one entry after TCRdb re-called the 5' RACE reads with MiXCR. The sample records some 96,000 distinct CDR3 sequences, roughly an eighth being singletons. For this clonotype: At one of its ends the junction is not consistent with the germline gene, which may arise from a read error.

This TCR came from an adult who was a healthcare worker with PCR-confirmed SARS-CoV-2 infection or an uninfected control (not recorded which). The chain links TRBV28 to TRBJ2-7, with D uncertain. The specimen was whole blood. This chain's CDR3 is CVSSWGRGYEQYF. In DNA, the CDR3 is TGTGTCAGCAGTTGGGGTCGCGGATACGAGCAGTACTTC.